These 24 T cell receptor beta chains were all obtained from the same sample, sequenced in a study of OX40 agonist ivuxolimab in advanced cancers. Data came from immunoSEQ multiplex PCR; TCRdb stores just in-frame clones and leaves some out. Counted here are about 86,000 clones, 89% occurring once; the ten biggest clones make up under 0.25%. This sample comprised CD4+ or CD8+ T cells sorted from blood, obtained in a trial of the OX40 agonist ivuxolimab. Every receptor here comes from an adult with an advanced solid tumor such as melanoma, head and neck, liver or kidney cancer.

Here the CDR3 DNA reads TGTGCCAGCAGTCGTGGACTAGCGGGGGCGACGCAGTATTTT. This sequence encodes CASSRGLAGATQYF. The chain recombines TRBV14 with TRBJ2-3, with 13 bases aligning to TRBD2. The CDR3 totals 14 residues. CDR1 and CDR2 from the germline V gene are SGHDN and FVKESK. V gave up 6 bases and J gave up 9 bases; unmatched junction bases: 6. Full variable domain (rest looked up from reference TRBV14 and TRBJ2-3): EAGVTQFPSHSVIEKGQTVTLRCDPISGHDNLYWYRRVMGKEIKFLLHFVKESKQDESGMPNNRFLAERTGGTYSTLKVQPAELEDSGVYFCASSRGLAGATQYFGPGTRLTVL.

This clone has a handful of counts. CDR3 sequence reads: CASSEFLSGTYNEQFF. CDR3 nucleotide sequence: TGTGCCAGCAGTGAGTTTCTTAGCGGCACCTACAATGAGCAGTTCTTC. The chain uses TRBV6-1 and TRBJ2-1, with D possibly being TRBD2 (6 bases). Germline loops: CDR1 MNHNS, CDR2 SASEGT. CDR3 length: 16 residues. Trimming left V 3 bases short and J 2 bases short, with 14 bases between.

V and J are TRBV5-1 and TRBJ1-5, with no clear D. Trimming took 0 bases from V and 6 from J, leaving 10 bases between them. The length of the CDR3 is 14 residues. The germline gives CDR1 SGHRS, CDR2 YFSETQ. CDR3 sequence: CASSLDTGGQPQHF. The CDR3 DNA reads as TGCGCCAGCAGCTTGGACACCGGCGGTCAGCCCCAGCATTTT.

The gene calls are TRBV7-3 and TRBJ2-7; D may correspond to TRBD1 or TRBD2 (5 bases each). The length of the CDR3 is 13 residues. The germline V gene has CDR1 SGHTA and CDR2 FQGTGA. Trimming cost V 2 bases and J 5 bases, with 10 bases left between them. The CDR3: CASSLRRDHEQYF. DNA for the CDR3: TGTGCCAGCAGCTTACGCCGGGACCACGAGCAGTACTTC.

CDR3 sequence: CASSPAGRGWGNTEAFF. CDR3 nucleotide sequence: TGTGCCAGCTCACCCGCGGGCAGAGGATGGGGGAACACTGAAGCTTTCTTT. The chain carries TRBV18 and TRBJ1-1; D gene unclear. V was trimmed by 3 bases and J by 1 base, leaving 18 bases between them. Looked up from germline, CDR1 is KGHSH and CDR2 is LQKENI. This CDR3 contains 17 residues.

This clone has a handful of counts. This rearrangement joins TRBV6-5 to TRBJ2-7; 9 bases are a match to TRBD2. Germline V gene sequence: CDR1 MNHEY, CDR2 SVGAGI. The J segment lost 4 bases and the V segment lost 0 bases, leaving 4 bases of the junction unmatched. CDR3 length: 15 amino acids. The CDR3 loop is CASSYSRGGGYEQYV. The CDR3 bases are TGTGCCAGCAGTTACTCGCGGGGGGGAGGTTACGAGCAGTACGTC.

The V gene is TRBV25-1, the J gene TRBJ2-1, with TRBD1 matching 8 bases. This CDR3 has 15 residues. In germline, CDR1 is MGHDK, CDR2 SYGVNS. Trimming took 4 bases from V and 7 from J; bases not matched to a gene: 9. DNA for the CDR3: TGTGCCAGCAGTGCCCGGGACAGGAGTTTAAATGAGCAGTTCTTC. Its translation is CASSARDRSLNEQFF.

The CDR3 DNA reads as TGTGCCAGCAGCCCCCCTTTTGGGGGCGAGCAGTACGTC. Translating gives CASSPPFGGEQYV. The V gene is TRBV14, the J gene TRBJ2-7; D may match TRBD1 or TRBD2 (5 bases each). Germline CDR1 and CDR2: SGHDN and FVKESK. V lost 4 bases, J lost 6 bases, and 13 bases lay in between. The CDR3 sequence is 13 residues long.

This chain joins TRBV11-2 and TRBJ1-6; a weak D match, TRBD1 (6 bases). The germline gives CDR1 SGHAT, CDR2 FQNNGV. This CDR3 is built from 12 residues. The V and J ends lost 5 bases and 14 bases respectively, with 13 bases between them. CDR3 loop: CASSVQGFTLHF. The DNA of the CDR3 is TGTGCCAGCAGCGTACAGGGATTTACCCTCCACTTT.

The rearrangement uses TRBV10-3 and TRBJ1-5; possible D gene TRBD1, 6 bases. Trimming pared 2 bases from V and 9 bases from J, leaving 17 bases between. The CDR3 extends over 15 amino acids. CDR1 and CDR2 from the germline V gene are ENHRY and SYGVKD. Here the CDR3 DNA reads TGTGCCATCAGTGAGCAGGTGGGAGGGGGAGCGCCCCAGCATTTT. Its protein is CAISEQVGGGAPQHF.

The chain couples TRBV18 to TRBJ2-3; 9 positions match TRBD2. Per germline, CDR1 KGHSH and CDR2 LQKENI. J was trimmed by 3 bases and V by 5 bases; bases with no gene match: 12. The CDR3 length is 17 residues. In DNA form, the CDR3 reads TGTGCCAGCTCAACTGAAGCGGGACTAGCCGGGACAGATACGCAGTATTTT. Its translation is CASSTEAGLAGTDTQYF.

The rearrangement uses TRBV2 and TRBJ2-3; D might be TRBD1 (5 bases). Germline V CDR1 and CDR2: SNHLY, FYNNEI. The length of the CDR3 is 12 residues. V was trimmed by 8 bases and J by 2 bases, leaving 8 bases between them. CDR3 amino acids: CASGQDTDTQYF. The CDR3 DNA is TGTGCCAGCGGACAAGACACAGATACGCAGTATTTT.

The rearrangement links TRBV6-5 to TRBJ1-5; possible D gene TRBD1, 5 bases. CDR3 length: 14 residues. Trimming took 5 bases from V and 6 from J, leaving 14 bases between them. CDR1 MNHEY and CDR2 SVGAGI come from the germline V gene. CDR3 sequence: CASSGQGVSQPQHF. For the CDR3, the DNA is TGTGCCAGCAGTGGCCAGGGTGTAAGTCAGCCCCAGCATTTT.

In its sample, this clone was seen a few times. The J gene is TRBJ2-7, the V gene TRBV7-2; D call uncertain. V was trimmed by 4 bases and J by 3 bases, leaving 4 bases between them. The CDR3 runs to 11 residues. Germline lookup yields CDR1 SGHTA and CDR2 FQGNSA. This CDR3 reads CASSSFYEQYF. In DNA, the CDR3 is TGTGCCAGCAGCTCCTTCTACGAGCAGTACTTC.

The sample holds one count of this clone. This rearrangement joins TRBV28 to TRBJ2-7; TRBD1 is a possible D gene (6 bases). The CDR3 is 15 amino acids. Germline V gene sequence: CDR1 MDHEN, CDR2 SYDVKM. Trimming took 6 bases from V and 0 from J, leaving 15 bases between them. CDR3 nucleotides: TGTGCCAGCAGATACGGGACATCTAACTCCTACGAGCAGTACTTC. Amino acid sequence: CASRYGTSNSYEQYF.

This chain links TRBV27 with TRBJ1-4; tentative D call: TRBD1 (6 bases). Trimming shortened V by 8 bases and J by 8 bases, and 18 bases separated the two germline ends. CDR3 size: 14 residues. Germline loops: CDR1 MNHEY, CDR2 SMNVEV (reference sequence). The CDR3: CASCRQGRGEKLFF. DNA of the CDR3: TGTGCCAGCTGCCGTCAGGGGAGGGGAGAAAAACTGTTTTTT.

The rearrangement links TRBV5-1 to TRBJ2-1, with 11 bases that match TRBD2. The CDR3 spans 15 residues. Germline CDR1 and CDR2: SGHRS and YFSETQ. With V trimmed by 0 bases and J by 9 bases, 5 bases remained unmatched. The CDR3 nucleotides read TGCGCCAGCAGCTTGGAGCTAGCGGGAGGTAGTGAGCAGTTCTTC. This translates into CASSLELAGGSEQFF.

The J gene is TRBJ2-3, the V gene TRBV15; unclear D gene. V was trimmed by 5 bases and J by 2 bases, leaving 11 bases between them. The CDR3 is made up of 14 amino acids. From germline, CDR1 is LNHNV and CDR2 YYDKDF (reference sequence). The CDR3 region is CATSRTLPTDTQYF. The CDR3, as DNA: TGTGCCACCAGCCGAACCCTTCCCACAGATACGCAGTATTTT.

The V and J genes are TRBV7-8 and TRBJ1-5; possibly TRBD1 for D (5 bases). CDR1 is SGHVS and CDR2 is FQNEAQ in the germline V gene. The germline V and J ends were trimmed by 1 base and 3 bases, with 10 bases remaining between them. The CDR3 contains 15 residues. In DNA form, the CDR3 reads TGTGCCAGCAGCTTAGGGGGACGGAACAATCAGCCCCAGCATTTT. It codes for CASSLGGRNNQPQHF.

The V call is TRBV5-4, the J call TRBJ1-2, with D unclear. Germline CDR1 and CDR2: SGHNT and YYREEE (reference sequence). The CDR3 consists of 17 residues. Trimming pared 4 bases from V and 0 bases from J, leaving 19 bases between. This CDR3 is CASSPGLPAFSNYGYTF. The CDR3, as DNA: TGTGCCAGCAGCCCGGGCCTTCCTGCCTTCTCTAACTATGGCTACACCTTC.

This chain uses TRBV27 with TRBJ2-2, with D hard to call. Germline V gene lookup returns CDR1 MNHEY and CDR2 SMNVEV (reference sequence). The CDR3 runs 13 residues. Trimming removed 1 base at V and 6 bases at J, with 6 bases between. CDR3 loop: CASSLYGPGELFF. Here the CDR3 DNA reads TGTGCCAGCAGTTTATATGGGCCCGGGGAGCTGTTTTTT.

This clone has only a few counts. The rearrangement joins TRBV7-9 to TRBJ2-2; D is ambiguous. The CDR3 totals 13 residues. Trimming shortened V by 2 bases and J by 8 bases, and 9 bases separated the two germline ends. Germline lookup yields CDR1 SEHNR and CDR2 FQNEAQ (reference sequence). CDR3 DNA: TGTGCCAGCAGCTTACTACTCTCGGGGGAGCTGTTTTTT. It encodes CASSLLLSGELFF.

CDR3 amino acids: CAWSGGRSGNTIYF. The CDR3 DNA reads as TGTGCCTGGAGTGGAGGAAGATCTGGAAACACCATATATTTT. The V and J genes are TRBV30 and TRBJ1-3; D unresolved. This CDR3 contains 14 residues. The germline V and J ends were trimmed by 1 base and 1 base, with 8 bases remaining between them. Germline V gene lookup returns CDR1 GTSNPN and CDR2 SVGIG (reference sequence).

This chain connects TRBV6-6 to TRBJ2-7; the D is unclear. The V end was cut by 0 bases, the J end by 2 bases, with 8 bases between. The germline CDR1 and CDR2 sequences are MNHNY and SVGAGI (reference sequence). This CDR3 is 14 amino acids long. The CDR3, as DNA: TGTGCCAGCAGTTACTCGATTAGGGCCTACGAGCAGTACGTC. It encodes CASSYSIRAYEQYV.